These 14 T cell receptor beta chains came from one sample sequenced in a study of liver allograft versus peripheral blood T cells. Study-wide background: Comparing T cell receptor repertoires in transplanted livers with those in recipients' peripheral blood was part of the design.

MiXCR was run by TCRdb on the reads, yielding one entry per CDR3 protein. The data contain 7,000 to 9,500 distinct CDR3 sequences, about 19% of them singletons. The receptors were sampled from a human patient who had a liver transplant. Part of the T cell pool may stem from the graft donor.

This clonotype was seen a few times. The rearrangement uses TRBV27 and TRBJ2-2, with D unclear. Trimming pared 0 bases from V and 0 bases from J, leaving 8 bases between. CDR1 MNHEY and CDR2 SMNVEV come from the germline V gene (reference sequence). CDR3 size: 16 residues. The CDR3 DNA reads as TGTGCCAGCAGTTTATCGAGGCCGACGAACACCGGGGAGCTGTTTTTT. Protein: CASSLSRPTNTGELFF.

This clonotype is labeled medium-sized. The genes are TRBV9 and TRBJ2-7; D may be TRBD1 (6 bases). Trimming took off 3 bases at V and 5 bases at J, with 15 bases between the two ends. Germline V gives CDR1 SGDLS, CDR2 YYNGEE. The CDR3 consists of 14 residues. The CDR3 sequence: CASSGRDNDNEQYF. The DNA for the CDR3 is TGTGCCAGCAGCGGCCGGGACAACGACAACGAGCAGTACTTC. The entire variable domain, with the rest obtained from reference TRBV9 and TRBJ2-7, is as follows: DSGVTQTPKHLITATGQRVTLRCSPRSGDLSVYWYQQSLDQGLQFLIQYYNGEERAKGNILERFSAQQFPDLHSELNLSSLELGDSALYFCASSGRDNDNEQYFGPGTRLTVT.

As to this clonotype: This may come from a read error, since a much larger clone is one base off. The chain joins TRBV6-1 to TRBJ2-7; TRBD1 or TRBD2 may be the D gene (5 bases each). Germline V gene lookup returns CDR1 MNHNS and CDR2 SASEGT. With 11 bases removed from V and 6 bases from J, the gap between germline ends came to 17 bases. The CDR3 contains 12 residues. The CDR3: CAGILWDGEQYF. The DNA for the CDR3 is TGTGCCGGCATCCTCTGGGACGGCGAGCAGTACTTC.

At least ten counts were recorded for this clonotype. The chain recombines TRBV6-6 with TRBJ1-6, with a possible D match to TRBD1 (6 bases). The V and J ends lost 2 bases and 0 bases respectively, with 20 bases between them. Germline V gene sequence: CDR1 MNHNY, CDR2 SVGAGI (reference sequence). This CDR3 has 20 residues. The CDR3 reads CASSYGSGGGAPSYNSPLHF. CDR3 in DNA: TGTGCCAGCAGTTACGGATCCGGGGGGGGGGCACCCTCCTATAATTCACCCCTCCACTTT.

This clonotype was observed at least ten times. CDR3 protein: CASSLLAQGWDNQPQHF. DNA of the CDR3: TGTGCCAGCAGTCTTCTGGCACAGGGATGGGACAATCAGCCCCAGCATTTT. The chain links TRBV6-2 or TRBV6-3 to TRBJ1-5, with D maybe TRBD1 (6 bases). Germline-derived CDR1 and CDR2 are MNHEY and SVGEGT. V lost 5 bases and J lost 3, with 20 bases in between. CDR3 length: 17 residues.

Only a few counts were recorded for this clonotype. V is TRBV10-3 and J is TRBJ2-7; D is possibly TRBD1 (5 bases). The germline V gene has CDR1 ENHRY and CDR2 SYGVKD. The length of the CDR3 is 14 residues. V was cut by 8 bases and J by 3 bases, with 17 bases left in between. The CDR3 bases are TGTGCCATCGCCGGAAAGGACAATAACTACGAGCAGTACTTC. Residues: CAIAGKDNNYEQYF.

V gene TRBV27 combines with J gene TRBJ1-5, with D perhaps TRBD1 (5 bases). Trimming cost V 5 bases and J 0 bases, with 14 bases left between them. The CDR3 consists of 16 residues. CDR1 is MNHEY and CDR2 is SMNVEV in the germline V gene (reference sequence). The CDR3 sequence: CASSGLGGHSNQPQHF. The CDR3 region has the DNA TGTGCCAGCAGTGGGCTTGGGGGTCATAGCAATCAGCCCCAGCATTTT.

The DNA of the CDR3 is TGTGCCATAAGGGGTGATGATTCACCCCTCCACTTT. The encoded protein is CAIRGDDSPLHF. The chain uses TRBV7-9 and TRBJ1-6; possible D gene TRBD1, 5 bases. This CDR3 contains 12 residues. Trimming shortened V by 10 bases and J by 8 bases, and 12 bases separated the two germline ends. CDR1 and CDR2 from the germline V gene are SEHNR and FQNEAQ (reference sequence). Based on the CDR3 plus reference TRBV7-9 and TRBJ1-6, the full variable domain is DTGVSQNPRHKITKRGQNVTFRCDPISEHNRLYWYRQTLGQGPEFLTYFQNEAQLEKSRLLSDRFSAERPKGSFSTLEIQRTEQGDSAMYLCAIRGDDSPLHFGNGTRLTVT.

In its sample, this clonotype ranks as medium-sized. This chain links TRBV12-3 or TRBV12-4 with TRBJ1-3; no clear D. Trimming removed 7 bases from V and 7 bases from J, with 17 bases in between. There are 14 residues in the CDR3. The CDR3 reads CASNPSSLGNTIYF. The DNA of the CDR3 is TGTGCCAGCAACCCGTCCTCTCTGGGGAACACCATATATTTT.

This clonotype occurred a few times. The chain couples TRBV12-3 or TRBV12-4 to TRBJ2-1; 7 nucleotides agree with TRBD2. V lost 1 base, J lost 4 bases, and 4 bases stayed unmatched. The CDR3 totals 15 residues. The CDR3 reads CASSLVGGSYNEQFF. CDR3 coding DNA: TGTGCCAGCAGTTTAGTGGGGGGGTCTTACAATGAGCAGTTCTTC.

This clonotype has a count of ten or more. The rearrangement joins TRBV6-5 to TRBJ1-1; D perhaps matches TRBD1 (6 bases). The CDR3 extends over 16 amino acids. Germline V gene lookup returns CDR1 MNHEY and CDR2 SVGAGI. The V end lost 6 bases, the J end lost 5 bases, and 22 bases lay between the germline ends. The CDR3 reads CASSAWWGADATEAFF. Written as DNA, the CDR3 is TGTGCCAGCAGCGCGTGGTGGGGGGCGGACGCGACTGAAGCTTTCTTT.

This clonotype was seen more than once but under ten times. The chain couples TRBV20-1 to TRBJ2-7; 8 bases agree with TRBD1. CDR1 and CDR2 from the germline V gene are DFQATT and SNEGSKA (reference sequence). V was pared by 0 bases and J by 6 bases, with 10 bases of the junction left unmatched. The CDR3 sequence is 15 residues long. CDR3 in amino acids: CSARDLGDRGLEQYF. The CDR3 DNA reads TGCAGTGCTAGAGACCTGGGAGACAGGGGACTCGAGCAGTACTTC.

This rearrangement joins TRBV4-1 to TRBJ1-2; D not resolved. Per germline, CDR1 MGHRA and CDR2 YSYEKL. This CDR3 comprises 15 residues. V lost 1 base to trimming and J lost 0 bases, with 9 bases between them. CDR3 sequence (DNA): TGCGCCAGCAGCCAAGGTCCGAGAGCTAACTATGGCTACACCTTC. This translates into CASSQGPRANYGYTF.

Only one count was recorded for this clonotype. The chain links TRBV11-2 to TRBJ2-3, with 7 bases aligning to TRBD2. Germline V lookup: CDR1 SGHAT, CDR2 FQNNGV. V was clipped by 1 base and J by 1 base; unmatched bases: 17. The CDR3 loop spans 20 amino acids. In DNA, the CDR3 is TGTGCCAGCAGCTTAGTCCGAATAGCGGGCCTCCGGAGAGGCACAGATACGCAGTATTTT. Its translation: CASSLVRIAGLRRGTDTQYF.